A single TCR beta chain is shown here with its context. The sample is drawn from a study of blood T cell repertoires in COVID-19. Study in general: In each case, the material was cDNA or gDNA derived from T cells, B-cell-depleted T cells, or PBMCs.

The method was immunoSEQ multiplex PCR; TCRdb's version includes in-frame clones alone and lacks a portion of them. This sample has roughly 170,000 clones, with about 87% found just once. The CDR3 is 15 residues long. V was trimmed by 3 bases and J by 7 bases, leaving 14 bases between them. Germline loops: CDR1 SGHRS, CDR2 YFSETQ. The chain employs TRBV5-1 and TRBJ1-6; no definite D call. Sequenced: peripheral blood. The sequence was collected from a man in his forties or fifties with active or convalescent COVID-19. The CDR3 nucleotides are TGCGCCAGCAGCTCGACAAATGAGGGCAATTCACCCCTCCACTTT. This gives the protein CASSSTNEGNSPLHF.